A single sample gave rise to the 32 T cell receptor beta chains below, sequenced in a study of blood T cells in healthy people across ages (dated by TCRdb to between 2015 and 2016). Preparation of the library involved 5' RACE. Sequencing was carried out with an Illumina HiSeq 2500. The second PCR ran for about 6 to 12 cycles and used a J-beta primer mix along with a sample-barcoded 5' primer. The raw public data were reprocessed by TCRdb itself: fastp quality trimming at Q25, MiXCR clonotype calling, in-frame beta chains only. Each entry merges the rows of one CDR3 protein and shows their most common DNA and genes. A total of about a million distinct CDR3 sequences appear in this sample, roughly 50% of them only once. 20% to 25% of the sample is held by the ten biggest clonotypes. The sequencing input was blood. The receptors derive from a woman aged 55-70 years in good health.

The sample holds one count of this clonotype. V is TRBV20-1 and J is TRBJ2-1, with 7 bases aligning to TRBD1. Unmatched junction bases numbered 16, after V lost 3 bases and J lost 8 bases. The CDR3 covers 16 residues. Looked up from germline, CDR1 is DFQATT and CDR2 is SNEGSKA (reference sequence). CDR3: CSARENRGPPNDEQFF. CDR3 bases: TGCAGTGCTAGGGAGAACAGGGGACCCCCCAACGATGAGCAGTTCTTC.

This clonotype occurred a few times. This chain joins TRBV7-9 and TRBJ2-3; 9 nucleotides align to TRBD1. Germline V gene data show CDR1 as SEHNR and CDR2 as FQNEAQ (reference sequence). J lost 4 bases, V lost 5 bases, and 4 bases had no gene match. This CDR3 has 14 amino acids. The CDR3 DNA sequence: TGTGCCAGCAGCCCAGGGACAGGGTCAGATACGCAGTATTTT. Its translation is CASSPGTGSDTQYF. The complete variable domain, with remaining parts taken from reference TRBV7-9 and TRBJ2-3, reads DTGVSQNPRHKITKRGQNVTFRCDPISEHNRLYWYRQTLGQGPEFLTYFQNEAQLEKSRLLSDRFSAERPKGSFSTLEIQRTEQGDSAMYLCASSPGTGSDTQYFGPGTRLTVL.

J is TRBJ1-2 and V is TRBV29-1; 7 bases are a match to TRBD1. The CDR3 is made up of 12 amino acids. J gave up 5 bases and V 7 bases, and 7 bases lay outside the gene matches. In germline, CDR1 is SQVTM, CDR2 ANQGSEA. The CDR3 bases are TGCAGCGCTACGACAGGGAGGTATGGCTACACCTTC. Protein product: CSATTGRYGYTF.

V is TRBV6-5 and J is TRBJ2-1; TRBD2 aligns across 7 bases. Germline CDR1 and CDR2: MNHEY and SVGAGI. This CDR3 has 15 amino acids. V shed 2 bases, J shed 4 bases, and the junction held 5 bases outside the gene matches. CDR3 coding DNA: TGTGCCAGCAGTTACAGGGGACTATCTTACAATGAGCAGTTCTTC. Its translation: CASSYRGLSYNEQFF.

This rearrangement joins TRBV6-6 to TRBJ2-7, with TRBD2 matching 9 bases. CDR1 is MNHNY, CDR2 SVGAGI, per germline (reference sequence). The CDR3 runs to 15 residues. The V segment lost 0 bases and the J segment 4 bases; nucleotides outside the gene matches: 4. Here the CDR3 reads CASSYSGTSPYEQYF. The DNA of the CDR3 is TGTGCCAGCAGTTACTCCGGGACTAGCCCGTACGAGCAGTACTTC.

This clonotype was seen at least ten times. CDR3 nucleotide sequence: TGCAGCGCCGAACGGGGCTACGAGCAGTACTTC. This codes for CSAERGYEQYF. V gene TRBV29-1 combines with J gene TRBJ2-7; TRBD2 is a possible D gene (5 bases). Trimming took off 7 bases at V and 3 bases at J, with 10 bases between the two ends. CDR3 length: 11 residues. The germline V gene encodes CDR1 SQVTM and CDR2 ANQGSEA.

The J gene is TRBJ2-7, the V gene TRBV3-1; possible D gene TRBD2, 6 bases. CDR3 size: 14 residues. Trimming shortened V by 4 bases and J by 5 bases, and 15 bases separated the two germline ends. Germline V CDR1 and CDR2: LGHDT, YNNKEL (reference sequence). CDR3 sequence (DNA): TGTGCCAGCAGCCCTCCCGGAGGGATAAACGAGCAGTACTTC. It is translated as CASSPPGGINEQYF.

The chain has TRBV29-1 and TRBJ2-5; a possible D gene is TRBD1 (5 bases). This CDR3 has 13 amino acids. V dropped 3 bases and J dropped 4 bases, with 12 bases sitting between them. Germline-derived CDR1 and CDR2 are SQVTM and ANQGSEA. In nucleotides, the CDR3 is TGCAGCGTTGATGTGGGGCGTGGAGAGACCCAGTACTTC. The encoded protein is CSVDVGRGETQYF.

The V call is TRBV20-1, the J call TRBJ2-3, with 11 bases that match TRBD2. The V gene's germline CDR1 is DFQATT and CDR2 SNEGSKA (reference sequence). The CDR3 runs 15 residues. The CDR3 nucleotides are TGCAGCGCTCCTTTAGCGGGAGGGCGAGGAGATACGCAGTATTTT. Its protein is CSAPLAGGRGDTQYF.

This chain links TRBV7-9 with TRBJ2-2, with D uncertain. V was clipped by 5 bases and J by 8 bases, with 6 bases between them. This CDR3 has 11 amino acids. Germline CDR1 and CDR2: SEHNR and FQNEAQ (reference sequence). Here the CDR3 reads CASSPKGELFF. For the CDR3, the DNA is TGTGCCAGCAGCCCTAAGGGGGAGCTGTTTTTT.

This clonotype has a single count. The J gene is TRBJ2-2, the V gene TRBV20-1; 10 nucleotides align to TRBD2. Trimming at V came to 0 bases and at J to 6 bases, leaving 7 bases not matched to a gene. The CDR3 contains 16 residues. Germline V gives CDR1 DFQATT, CDR2 SNEGSKA (reference sequence). The CDR3 DNA reads as TGCAGTGCTAGAGATCAGCTAGCGGGAGACCCCGGGGAGCTGTTTTTT. It codes for CSARDQLAGDPGELFF.

This clonotype was found a few times. V and J are TRBV29-1 and TRBJ2-1, with D tentatively TRBD2 (6 bases). Germline assignment: CDR1 SQVTM and CDR2 ANQGSEA. The CDR3 covers 14 residues. V dropped 6 bases and J dropped 6 bases, with 18 bases sitting between them. CDR3 sequence reads: CSVEKPGTFNEQFF. Here the CDR3 DNA reads TGCAGCGTGGAGAAGCCCGGGACTTTCAATGAGCAGTTCTTC.

The rearrangement links TRBV29-1 to TRBJ2-1, with TRBD2 matching 10 bases. Germline V gene data show CDR1 as SQVTM and CDR2 as ANQGSEA. With 1 base clipped from V and 10 bases from J, the junction kept 7 bases outside the gene matches. The CDR3 is 14 residues long. The CDR3 here is CSVEVSGRAEEQFF. DNA for the CDR3: TGCAGCGTTGAAGTAAGCGGGAGGGCCGAAGAGCAGTTCTTC.

Concerning this clonotype: The junction and the germline gene differ at one end; a read error may be behind it. The genes are TRBV3-1 and TRBJ1-2, with D unclear. The CDR3 is 13 amino acids. Germline V lookup: CDR1 LGHDT, CDR2 YNNKEL (reference sequence). CDR3 in amino acids: CASSLGQFYGFTF. CDR3 nucleotides: TGTGCCAGCAGCCTCGGGCAGTTCTATGGCTTCACCTTC.

The sample holds a few counts of this clonotype. V is TRBV7-2 and J is TRBJ2-7; 9 bases agree with TRBD2. The germline gives CDR1 SGHTA, CDR2 FQGNSA. The CDR3 runs to 17 residues. The V segment lost 5 bases and the J segment 2 bases; nucleotides outside the gene matches: 13. CDR3: CASSEQMGLALTYEQYF. CDR3 coding DNA: TGTGCCAGCAGCGAACAGATGGGACTAGCTCTTACCTACGAGCAGTACTTC.

The rearrangement joins TRBV29-1 to TRBJ2-1, with D possibly TRBD1 on 6 matching bases. CDR1 is SQVTM, CDR2 ANQGSEA, per germline. V was cut by 4 bases and J by 0 bases, with 7 bases left in between. This CDR3 is built from 13 residues. CDR3 loop: CSVGQASYNEQFF. The CDR3 nucleotides read TGCAGCGTTGGACAGGCCTCCTACAATGAGCAGTTCTTC.

CDR3 in amino acids: CASSPQHTTNEKLFF. DNA for the CDR3: TGTGCCAGCTCACCACAGCACACGACTAATGAAAAACTGTTTTTT. The chain has TRBV18 and TRBJ1-4; D remains ambiguous. Trimming took 1 base from V and 2 from J, leaving 8 bases between them. There are 15 residues in the CDR3. Germline CDR1 and CDR2: KGHSH and LQKENI.

V gene TRBV9 combines with J gene TRBJ2-1; 10 nucleotides agree with TRBD2. The closer fit of TRBJ2-7 to the DNA end suggests the J call may be wrong. Germline values: CDR1 SGDLS, CDR2 YYNGEE. The CDR3 sequence is 14 residues long. The CDR3 DNA reads as TGTGCCAGCAAACTAGCGGGGTCCTACAATGAGCAGTACTTC. This gives the protein CASKLAGSYNEQYF.

There are a few counts of this clonotype. The chain links TRBV4-1 to TRBJ2-5; perhaps TRBD1 as D (5 bases). V dropped 1 base and J dropped 8 bases, with 20 bases sitting between them. There are 16 residues in the CDR3. Per the germline V gene, CDR1 is MGHRA and CDR2 is YSYEKL. The CDR3 DNA is TGCGCCAGCAGCCAAGGAGTGCAGGGTTTGTCTGGAACCCAGTACTTC. It translates to CASSQGVQGLSGTQYF.

The chain is built from TRBV7-9 and TRBJ2-7; the match to TRBD1 covers 7 bases. The CDR3 runs 17 residues. Germline V gene data show CDR1 as SEHNR and CDR2 as FQNEAQ (reference sequence). V lost 0 bases and J lost 1; bases outside the gene matches: 9. The CDR3 DNA reads TGTGCCAGCAGCTTAGCCGGGACAGTAAAGTTTTCCTACGAGCAGTACTTC. It specifies CASSLAGTVKFSYEQYF.

This chain uses TRBV13 with TRBJ2-5; D is uncertain. The V and J ends lost 1 base and 2 bases respectively, with 11 bases between them. From germline, CDR1 is PRHDT and CDR2 FYEKMQ (reference sequence). This CDR3 is 15 amino acids long. The CDR3 sequence is CASSLVVSVQETQYF. CDR3 in DNA: TGTGCCAGCAGCTTAGTGGTGTCAGTTCAAGAGACCCAGTACTTC.

Notes on this clonotype: A much more abundant neighbour one base away suggests this may be a read error. The rearrangement uses TRBV29-1 and TRBJ2-3; tentative D call: TRBD1 (6 bases). The CDR3 sequence is 14 residues long. Germline V gene data show CDR1 as SQVTM and CDR2 as ANQGSEA. CDR3 in amino acids: CGVKQGSGTDTQYF. DNA of the CDR3: TGCGGCGTGAAACAGGGTTCCGGCACAGATACGCAGTATTTT.

The genes are TRBV4-3 and TRBJ1-4; TRBD1 is a possible D gene (5 bases). In germline, CDR1 is LGHNA, CDR2 YSLEER. The V gene lost 0 bases and the J gene lost 4 bases, with 12 bases spanning the gap. The CDR3 contains 16 residues. The CDR3 DNA sequence: TGCGCCAGCAGCCAAGAACTAGACAGCTTTAATGAAAAACTGTTTTTT. Encoded protein: CASSQELDSFNEKLFF.

The chain links TRBV7-9 to TRBJ2-3, with TRBD1 matching over 7 bases. The CDR3 runs to 16 residues. Per the germline V gene, CDR1 is SEHNR and CDR2 is FQNEAQ (reference sequence). After removal of 2 bases from V and 12 bases from J, the junction contained 17 bases not matched to a gene. The CDR3: CASSLTGTATGPPQYF. The CDR3 nucleotides read TGTGCCAGCAGCTTAACGGGGACAGCGACCGGGCCTCCCCAGTATTTT.

As to this clonotype: Since a much larger clone is just one base distant, this may be a read error. The rearrangement uses TRBV5-5 and TRBJ2-7, with no clear D. Trimming took 5 bases from V and 5 from J, leaving 20 bases between them. Germline CDR1 and CDR2: SGHKS and YYEKEE (reference sequence). The CDR3 length is 15 residues. The CDR3 here is CASSPTNRVPDEQYF. The CDR3 DNA follows: TGTGCCAGCAGTCCAACCAATAGAGTGCCCGACGAGCAGTACTTC. Together with reference TRBV5-5 and TRBJ2-7, the CDR3 gives the full variable domain: DAGVTQSPTHLIKTRGQQVTLRCSPISGHKSVSWYQQVLGQGPQFIFQYYEKEERGRGNFPDRFSARQFPNYSSELNVNALLLGDSALYLCASSPTNRVPDEQYFGPGTRLTVT.

V gene TRBV6-5 combines with J gene TRBJ2-1; perhaps TRBD2 as D (5 bases). CDR1 and CDR2 from the germline V gene are MNHEY and SVGAGI. CDR3 size: 12 residues. Trimming removed 2 bases at V and 10 bases at J, with 9 bases between. CDR3 sequence reads: CASSYPGYEQFF. CDR3 coding DNA: TGTGCCAGCAGTTACCCGGGATACGAGCAGTTCTTC.

This clonotype appeared a few times. The chain carries TRBV7-9 and TRBJ1-6; 7 bases agree with TRBD1. CDR1 SEHNR and CDR2 FQNEAQ come from the germline V gene (reference sequence). J was trimmed by 0 bases and V by 10 bases; bases with no gene match: 9. The CDR3 covers 16 residues. The CDR3 reads CAIGQGDGSYNSPLHF. For the CDR3, the DNA is TGTGCCATCGGTCAGGGGGACGGCTCCTATAATTCACCCCTCCACTTT.

This clonotype was seen only a few times. This chain links TRBV6-2 or TRBV6-3 with TRBJ2-5; the D gene is possibly TRBD1 (5 bases). V gave up 2 bases and J gave up 0 bases, with 10 bases separating them. The CDR3 totals 15 residues. In germline, CDR1 is MNHEY, CDR2 SVGEGT. CDR3 amino acids: CASSYQTGNQETQYF. In DNA, the CDR3 is TGTGCCAGCAGTTACCAAACAGGAAACCAAGAGACCCAGTACTTC.

The CDR3 sequence: CASSRGLGDTDTQYF. The CDR3, as DNA: TGTGCCAGCAGTCGAGGACTCGGGGACACAGATACGCAGTATTTT. This chain joins TRBV12-3 or TRBV12-4 and TRBJ2-3; D is possibly TRBD2 (5 bases). The germline V and J ends were trimmed by 5 bases and 2 bases, with 14 bases remaining between them. The CDR3 length is 15 residues.

The chain carries TRBV25-1 and TRBJ2-4, with 9 nucleotides matching TRBD1. TRBJ2-7 matches the DNA end more closely, so the J call is doubtful. The CDR3 sequence is 15 residues long. In germline, CDR1 is MGHDK, CDR2 SYGVNS. As DNA, the CDR3 is TGTGCCAGCAGTGATCCGGGACAGGGTAGATACGAGCAGTACTTC. Protein product: CASSDPGQGRYEQYF.

This clonotype showed up just a few times. This rearrangement joins TRBV4-2 to TRBJ2-3, with 8 bases that match TRBD2. The junction had 10 bases not matched to a gene; V was cut back by 6 bases and J by 5 bases. CDR3 length: 15 amino acids. Germline V lookup: CDR1 LGHNA, CDR2 YNFKEQ. CDR3 amino acids: CASSSGMGVRDTQYF. In DNA form, the CDR3 reads TGTGCCAGCAGTAGCGGGATGGGGGTCAGAGATACGCAGTATTTT.

The chain couples TRBV20-1 to TRBJ2-1, with a weak D call TRBD1 (6 bases). This CDR3 has 13 amino acids. The germline CDR1 and CDR2 sequences are DFQATT and SNEGSKA (reference sequence). Trimming removed 3 bases from V and 7 bases from J, with 13 bases in between. The CDR3 nucleotides read TGCAGTGCTAGCCGGGACATCCCGAATGAGCAGTTCTTC. Translation gives CSASRDIPNEQFF.